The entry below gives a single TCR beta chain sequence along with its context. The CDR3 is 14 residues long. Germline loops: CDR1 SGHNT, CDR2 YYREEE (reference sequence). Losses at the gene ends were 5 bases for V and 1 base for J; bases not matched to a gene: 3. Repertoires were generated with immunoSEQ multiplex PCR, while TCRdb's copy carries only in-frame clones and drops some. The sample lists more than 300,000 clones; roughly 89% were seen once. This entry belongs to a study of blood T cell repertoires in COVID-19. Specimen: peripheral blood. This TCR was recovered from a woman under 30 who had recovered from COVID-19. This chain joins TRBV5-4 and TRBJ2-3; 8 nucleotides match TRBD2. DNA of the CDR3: TGTGCCAGCAGTCTGGGACTAGGCACAGATACGCAGTATTTT. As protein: CASSLGLGTDTQYF.